This TCR beta chain was sequenced in a study of vaccination effects on CD4 cells after COVID-19. The wider study: Antigen-specific CD4+ T cell clonotypes were called by their expansion after viral peptide-pool culture in ViraFEST. The vaccine given was either BNT162b2 or mRNA-1273, in two doses.

The data were produced by immunoSEQ multiplex PCR, yet TCRdb's version contains in-frame clones alone and is incomplete. This table has approximately 40,000 clones, around 80% appearing once. On this clone itself: The target antigen is unknown.

The CDR3 has 12 residues. Trimming stripped 5 bases from V and 6 bases from J, with 10 bases between. Culturing for around ten days preceded CD4+ T cell isolation. Each vaccine recipient was nucleocapsid antibody negative and had no prior SARS-CoV-2 infection. The gene calls are TRBV12-3 or TRBV12-4 and TRBJ1-1; D possibly corresponds to TRBD1 (5 bases). The material sequenced was CD4+ T cells from PBMCs cultured without peptide, taken before COVID-19 vaccination. The TCR sequence derives from a human donor who received a COVID-19 vaccine. The CDR3 protein is CASSPGYAEAFF. The CDR3 nucleotides are TGTGCCAGCAGTCCAGGGTACGCTGAAGCTTTCTTT.